This T cell receptor (beta chain) came from a study of T cells in Graves' hyperthyroidism and ophthalmopathy. As for the study in general: Prior to any treatment, at the point of initial diagnosis, peripheral blood was collected.

As for this clonotype: Its antigen is unknown.

Notes on the study in general: By a 13 V-J model, ophthalmopathy was set apart from stable hyperthyroidism. Model predictions of ophthalmopathy came a median about 6.3 months before onset.

Fresh peripheral blood, 9.5 to 10 ml of it, supplied the PBMCs. TCR beta CDR3 region amplification was performed from RNA transcripts. When the TCR CDR3 underwent first-round RT-PCR, the HTBI primer set was used. From the multiplex PCR reads, TCRdb called clonotypes with MiXCR, one entry per CDR3 protein. Of 480,000 or so distinct CDR3 sequences detected, approximately 15% appear once; the ten largest clones hold around 17%. Trimming cost V 11 bases and J 8 bases; bases outside gene matches: 15. Germline CDR1 and CDR2: MDHEN and SYDVKM. CDR3 length equals 15 residues. This sequence joins TRBV28 and TRBJ2-1, with 10 bases fitting TRBD1. The sequence came from a woman aged 18-29 years with Graves' hyperthyroidism. Specimen: blood. The CDR3 spells CAGSNDRGRVDEQFF. Here the CDR3 DNA reads TGTGCCGGCTCGAACGACAGGGGGCGAGTTGATGAGCAGTTCTTC.